The next 32 T cell receptor beta chains were all read from a single sample in a study of T cell changes during pregnancy in multiple sclerosis. Using immunoSEQ multiplex PCR, the repertoire was profiled, and TCRdb retains in-frame clones only, with some absent. The table shows 50,000 to 80,000 clones, with more than 90% occurring only once. Sample: peripheral blood, taken in the second trimester of pregnancy. The receptors come from a female donor with multiple sclerosis, enrolled in a pregnancy study.

This clone was observed once. This chain connects TRBV6-5 to TRBJ2-7; 7 bases line up with TRBD1. The CDR3 consists of 14 residues. CDR1 and CDR2 (germline): MNHEY, SVGAGI. Trimming took 6 bases from V and 2 from J; bases not matched to a gene: 7. The CDR3 sequence is CASSRGQGAYEQYF. CDR3 nucleotide sequence: TGTGCCAGCAGCCGCGGGCAGGGGGCCTACGAGCAGTACTTC.

The V and J genes are TRBV5-1 and TRBJ2-3; possibly TRBD1 for D (6 bases). The germline V gene has CDR1 SGHRS and CDR2 YFSETQ. CDR3 length: 16 residues. The V end lost 0 bases, the J end lost 2 bases, and 13 bases lay between the germline ends. The CDR3 spells CASSLVSTGITDTQYF. The DNA for the CDR3 is TGCGCCAGCAGCTTGGTAAGCACAGGGATCACAGATACGCAGTATTTT.

This chain links TRBV4-3 with TRBJ2-5, with D perhaps matching TRBD1 (6 bases). The CDR3 has 15 amino acids. The V and J ends lost 5 bases and 2 bases respectively, with 15 bases between them. CDR1 LGHNA and CDR2 YSLEER come from the germline V gene. The CDR3 here is CASSKTDRPQETQYF. The CDR3 bases are TGCGCCAGCAGCAAAACCGACAGGCCACAAGAGACCCAGTACTTC.

The chain is built from TRBV1 and TRBJ2-7; the listed D gene, TRBD1, was not tested against the DNA. TRBV1 is tagged as a pseudogene. The CDR3 is 15 residues long. The CDR3 sequence: CTSSQEGLEGYEQYF. The DNA for the CDR3 is TGCACCAGCAGCCAAGAGGGGCTAGAAGGCTACGAGCAGTACTTC.

J is TRBJ2-7 and V is TRBV5-1; 9 bases align to TRBD1. This CDR3 has 14 amino acids. V lost 0 bases and J lost 5; bases outside the gene matches: 3. The germline CDR1 and CDR2 sequences are SGHRS and YFSETQ. The DNA of the CDR3 is TGCGCCAGCAGCTTGGGGGGACAGGGCCACGAGCAGTACTTC. Its translation: CASSLGGQGHEQYF.

This clone has only one observation. The chain couples TRBV18 to TRBJ2-5; no definite D call. The CDR3 has 13 residues. Germline CDR1 reads KGHSH; CDR2 reads LQKENI. The V end lost 5 bases, the J end lost 5 bases, and 12 bases lay between the germline ends. In DNA form, the CDR3 reads TGTGCCAGCTCAGATAGACAAGTGGAGACCCAGTACTTC. The encoded protein is CASSDRQVETQYF.

The chain combines TRBV2 with TRBJ1-3; D is ambiguous. Looked up from germline, CDR1 is SNHLY and CDR2 is FYNNEI. The CDR3 is 14 residues long. V shed 6 bases and J shed 0 bases, with 9 bases lying between them. The DNA for the CDR3 is TGTGCCAGCAGCGGAGCACGCTCTGGAAACACCATATATTTT. Translation gives CASSGARSGNTIYF.

The CDR3 sequence is CASSRLAGGGETQYF. CDR3 DNA: TGTGCCAGCAGTCGACTAGCGGGAGGGGGAGAGACCCAGTACTTC. The V call is TRBV7-3, the J call TRBJ2-5; 14 nucleotides match TRBD2. The germline V gene has CDR1 SGHTA and CDR2 FQGTGA. This CDR3 is 15 amino acids long. The V gene end was trimmed by 6 bases and the J gene end by 4 bases; junction bases not matched to a gene: 4.

This chain joins TRBV30 and TRBJ1-1; D gene unclear. The germline V gene encodes CDR1 GTSNPN and CDR2 SVGIG (reference sequence). V was clipped by 0 bases and J by 6 bases, with 11 bases between them. The CDR3 loop spans 13 amino acids. The CDR3 DNA sequence: TGTGCCTGGAGTGTAAGTGACTGGGCTGAAGCTTTCTTT. Its translation: CAWSVSDWAEAFF.

This clone has just a few counts. V gene TRBV30 combines with J gene TRBJ2-2, with D possibly being TRBD2 (6 bases). The V gene's germline CDR1 is GTSNPN and CDR2 SVGIG (reference sequence). Trimming cost V 5 bases and J 6 bases, with 13 bases left between them. The CDR3 spans 13 residues. The CDR3 sequence: CAWDRGEAGELFF. In DNA, the CDR3 is TGTGCCTGGGATAGAGGGGAGGCCGGGGAGCTGTTTTTT.

This rearrangement joins TRBV6-5 to TRBJ2-7; 7 bases align to TRBD1. Per the germline V gene, CDR1 is MNHEY and CDR2 is SVGAGI. The CDR3 is made up of 15 amino acids. V lost 5 bases to trimming and J lost 2 bases; unmatched junction nucleotides: 9. The chain's CDR3 is CASSRQGQKAYEQYF. The CDR3 DNA follows: TGTGCCAGCAGTAGACAGGGACAGAAAGCCTACGAGCAGTACTTC.

This clone was observed once. V usage is TRBV7-3 and J usage is TRBJ2-2; TRBD1 matches 7 bases. This CDR3 region has 15 residues. V dropped 4 bases and J dropped 4; count of bases not matched to a gene: 6. CDR1 SGHTA and CDR2 FQGTGA come from the germline V gene. CDR3 sequence: CASSSTGLGTGELFF. DNA for the CDR3: TGTGCCAGCAGCTCGACAGGGTTGGGCACCGGGGAGCTGTTTTTT.

This rearrangement joins TRBV11-1 to TRBJ2-7, with 8 nucleotides matching TRBD1. The germline gives CDR1 SGHAT, CDR2 FQDESV (reference sequence). The V segment lost 4 bases and the J segment 2 bases; nucleotides outside the gene matches: 7. CDR3 size: 15 residues. This CDR3 is CASSSRGQGPYEQYF. The CDR3 nucleotides read TGTGCCAGCAGCTCGAGAGGACAGGGTCCCTACGAGCAGTACTTC.

This chain connects TRBV5-4 to TRBJ1-2, with 7 bases identical to TRBD1. The CDR3 runs to 13 residues. Germline V lookup: CDR1 SGHNT, CDR2 YYREEE (reference sequence). V lost 4 bases to trimming and J lost 6 bases; unmatched junction nucleotides: 6. The CDR3 region is CASSRGQGDGYTF. The CDR3 coding sequence is TGTGCCAGCAGCCGAGGGCAGGGGGATGGCTACACCTTC.

The V call is TRBV6-4, the J call TRBJ2-1; D not certain. The ends were cut back, 5 bases at V and 6 bases at J, with 11 bases in the middle. In germline, CDR1 is MRHNA, CDR2 SNTAGT. The CDR3 consists of 13 residues. DNA of the CDR3: TGTGCCAGCAGTACCTCTAGTGCCAATGAGCAGTTCTTC. Protein: CASSTSSANEQFF.

A few counts support this clone. V is TRBV18 and J is TRBJ1-1; D gene uncertain. The CDR3 spans 12 residues. Germline V lookup: CDR1 KGHSH, CDR2 LQKENI. The ends were cut back, 2 bases at V and 3 bases at J, with 4 bases in the middle. The CDR3 protein is CASSPADTEAFF. The CDR3 bases are TGTGCCAGCTCACCAGCGGACACTGAAGCTTTCTTT.

J is TRBJ1-6 and V is TRBV6-5, with a weak D call TRBD1 (5 bases). Germline values: CDR1 MNHEY, CDR2 SVGAGI. Trimming removed 6 bases from V and 4 bases from J, with 10 bases in between. The CDR3 loop spans 14 amino acids. Here the CDR3 reads CASSPTDYNSPLHF. The CDR3 coding sequence is TGTGCCAGCAGCCCGACAGATTATAATTCACCCCTCCACTTT.

This sequence joins TRBV2 and TRBJ1-5; D is undetermined. The germline CDR1 and CDR2 sequences are SNHLY and FYNNEI. The CDR3 has 15 residues. Trimming cost V 6 bases and J 2 bases, with 14 bases left between them. The CDR3 DNA is TGTGCCAGCAGCCCCCCGATGGAGGGCAATCAGCCCCAGCATTTT. This gives the protein CASSPPMEGNQPQHF.

This chain joins TRBV6-1 and TRBJ1-2; a possible D gene is TRBD1 (5 bases). V was trimmed by 0 bases and J by 5 bases, leaving 13 bases between them. CDR1 MNHNS and CDR2 SASEGT come from the germline V gene. The CDR3 runs to 15 residues. CDR3 in amino acids: CASSEAWGREYGYTF. The CDR3 bases are TGTGCCAGCAGTGAAGCGTGGGGCCGCGAATATGGCTACACCTTC.

This chain connects TRBV29-1 to TRBJ2-5, with D possibly being TRBD1 (6 bases). CDR1 and CDR2 from the germline V gene are SQVTM and ANQGSEA. CDR3 length equals 13 residues. V was cut by 5 bases and J by 7 bases, with 17 bases left in between. The chain's CDR3 is CSVRDITGVTQYF. Here the CDR3 DNA reads TGCAGCGTTCGGGACATCACAGGAGTGACCCAGTACTTC.

V gene TRBV5-1 combines with J gene TRBJ1-4, with 10 positions matching TRBD1. The germline gives CDR1 SGHRS, CDR2 YFSETQ. CDR3 length: 15 residues. The V and J ends lost 7 bases and 7 bases, in that order; junction bases with no gene match: 10. The CDR3 DNA reads TGCGCCAGCGGGACAGGGGAAGGTTCGGGTGAAAAACTGTTTTTT. This codes for CASGTGEGSGEKLFF.

This clone was picked up a small number of times. The chain uses TRBV5-1 and TRBJ2-3; 8 bases agree with TRBD2. The CDR3 extends over 15 amino acids. Germline V gene data show CDR1 as SGHRS and CDR2 as YFSETQ. V lost 4 bases and J lost 2; bases outside the gene matches: 6. For the CDR3, the DNA is TGCGCCAGCAGCCCGGGGGGGACCGACACAGATACGCAGTATTTT. The encoded protein is CASSPGGTDTDTQYF.

This rearrangement joins TRBV6-4 to TRBJ2-7, with a possible D match to TRBD2 (6 bases). This CDR3 region has 15 residues. Germline CDR1 reads MRHNA; CDR2 reads SNTAGT. The V gene lost 4 bases and the J gene lost 3 bases, with 16 bases spanning the gap. This CDR3 reads CASSGSAGICYEQYF. CDR3 DNA: TGTGCCAGCAGTGGCTCGGCGGGAATTTGCTACGAGCAGTACTTC.

CDR3 bases: TGTGCCAGCTCACGGCCGGGACAGCACTACGAGCAGTACTTC. This gives the protein CASSRPGQHYEQYF. This chain links TRBV18 with TRBJ2-7; TRBD1 matches at 7 bases. With V trimmed by 4 bases and J by 3 bases, 6 bases remained unmatched. CDR1 is KGHSH, CDR2 LQKENI, per germline. The CDR3 sequence is 14 residues long.

The genes are TRBV7-2 and TRBJ2-2; 7 bases agree with TRBD2. With V trimmed by 8 bases and J by 6 bases, 0 bases remained unmatched. Germline V CDR1 and CDR2: SGHTA, FQGNSA. This CDR3 comprises 11 residues. The CDR3 here is CASAGAGELFF. DNA of the CDR3: TGTGCCAGCGCGGGGGCCGGGGAGCTGTTTTTT.

Written as DNA, the CDR3 is TGCGCCAGCAGGCCTGGACAGGGCGATGACGAGCAGTACTTC. Its protein product is CASRPGQGDDEQYF. The rearrangement joins TRBV10-1 to TRBJ2-7; TRBD1 agrees at 8 bases. This CDR3 spans 14 amino acids. V lost 6 bases, J lost 5 bases, and 9 bases stayed unmatched. Per germline, CDR1 WNHNN and CDR2 SYGVQD (reference sequence).

V usage is TRBV4-1 and J usage is TRBJ2-2; D gene unclear. This CDR3 contains 14 residues. Per germline, CDR1 MGHRA and CDR2 YSYEKL. V lost 2 bases, J lost 4 bases, and 8 bases lay in between. CDR3 in amino acids: CASSQSVITGELFF. The DNA of the CDR3 is TGCGCCAGCAGCCAATCGGTAATCACCGGGGAGCTGTTTTTT.

The J gene is TRBJ1-4, the V gene TRBV10-1, with no clear D. V gave up 7 bases and J gave up 4 bases, with 13 bases separating them. Germline V gene sequence: CDR1 WNHNN, CDR2 SYGVQD (reference sequence). This CDR3 spans 14 amino acids. CDR3 bases: TGCGCCAGCACCCTAGCGAAAAGTAATGAAAAACTGTTTTTT. Protein product: CASTLAKSNEKLFF.

This clone appeared once. The chain recombines TRBV5-1 with TRBJ2-3, with TRBD2 as a possible D gene (5 bases). The CDR3 covers 15 residues. V lost 3 bases and J lost 0, with 11 bases in between. From germline, CDR1 is SGHRS and CDR2 YFSETQ. The CDR3 bases are TGCGCCAGCAGCTCGACGGGGAAAAGCACAGATACGCAGTATTTT. Translation gives CASSSTGKSTDTQYF.

The genes are TRBV29-1 and TRBJ2-5, with 11 positions matching TRBD2. V trimming: 7 bases; J trimming: 4 bases; junction bases outside the gene matches: 8. Germline V gives CDR1 SQVTM, CDR2 ANQGSEA. The CDR3 contains 14 residues. For the CDR3, the DNA is TGCAGCGGGGGTGGACTAGCGGGTGCAGAGACCCAGTACTTC. Translating gives CSGGGLAGAETQYF.

This rearrangement joins TRBV18 to TRBJ1-4, with D hard to call. The V end lost 2 bases, the J end lost 0 bases, and 13 bases lay between the germline ends. Germline CDR1 KGHSH, CDR2 LQKENI. The CDR3 has 17 residues. Here the CDR3 DNA reads TGTGCCAGCTCACCAATGACGGTGGGAGCAACTAATGAAAAACTGTTTTTT. Its protein product is CASSPMTVGATNEKLFF.

This clone was seen only a few times. The chain recombines TRBV5-1 with TRBJ2-7; D is ambiguous. The CDR3 length is 12 residues. V lost 2 bases, J lost 3 bases, and 6 bases lay in between. Germline V lookup: CDR1 SGHRS, CDR2 YFSETQ. The CDR3 nucleotides are TGCGCCAGCAGCTTCTATGACTACGAGCAGTACTTC. It specifies CASSFYDYEQYF.